This T cell receptor beta chain appears in the sequencing data of a study of PD-1 blockade in classical Hodgkin lymphoma. Overall study findings and caveats: No one has yet defined what causes the repertoire differences, which may be disease activity or prior therapy. Patients starting nivolumab less than 1 year after ASCT had lower diversity and were excluded from later analyses.

This table comes from immunoSEQ multiplex PCR, and its TCRdb copy is limited to in-frame clones, with some not included. Of approximately 60,000 clones listed, approximately 89% are singletons. The patients all showed relapse after autologous stem cell transplantation, while their brentuximab vedotin exposure varied. Looked up from germline, CDR1 is MNHEY and CDR2 is SVGAGI. This CDR3 has 15 residues. The V gene end was trimmed by 4 bases and the J gene end by 4 bases; junction bases not matched to a gene: 6. Concerning this clone: Its specificity is unknown.

Sequences were derived from peripheral blood mononuclear cells (PBMCs), sampled at baseline. V and J are TRBV6-5 and TRBJ2-7; 11 bases are shared with TRBD1. The clonotype comes from a human donor with classical Hodgkin lymphoma. Here the CDR3 reads CASSLVGTGGYEQYF. The DNA of the CDR3 is TGTGCCAGCAGTTTAGTGGGGACAGGGGGATACGAGCAGTACTTC.